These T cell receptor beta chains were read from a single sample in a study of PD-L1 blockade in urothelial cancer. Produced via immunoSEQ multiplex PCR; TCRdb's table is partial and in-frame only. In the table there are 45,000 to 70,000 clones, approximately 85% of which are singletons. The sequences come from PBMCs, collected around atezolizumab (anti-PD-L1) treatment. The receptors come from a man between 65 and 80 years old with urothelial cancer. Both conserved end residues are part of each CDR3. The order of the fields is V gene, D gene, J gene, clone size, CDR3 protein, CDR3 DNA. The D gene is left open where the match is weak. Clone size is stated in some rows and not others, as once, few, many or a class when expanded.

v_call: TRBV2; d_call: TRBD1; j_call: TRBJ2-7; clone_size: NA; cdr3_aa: CASSVGQGMDEQYF; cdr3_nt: TGTGCCAGCAGTGTTGGACAGGGAATGGACGAGCAGTACTTC
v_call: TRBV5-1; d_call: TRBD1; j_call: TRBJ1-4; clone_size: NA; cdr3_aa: CASSLGTGPTNEKLFF; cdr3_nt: TGCGCCAGCAGCTTGGGGACAGGGCCGACTAATGAAAAACTGTTTTTT
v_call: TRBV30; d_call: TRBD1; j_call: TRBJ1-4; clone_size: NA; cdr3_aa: CAWSGQGGKLFF; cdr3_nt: TGTGCCTGGAGTGGACAGGGGGGAAAACTGTTTTTT
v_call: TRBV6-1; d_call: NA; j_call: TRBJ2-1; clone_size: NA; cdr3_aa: CASSENAGPNPNEQFF; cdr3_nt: TGTGCCAGCAGTGAAAACGCAGGCCCAAACCCCAATGAGCAGTTCTTC
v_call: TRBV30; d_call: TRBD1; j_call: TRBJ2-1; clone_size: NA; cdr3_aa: CAWSVQGRSEQFF; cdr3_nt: TGTGCCTGGAGTGTACAGGGGCGGAGTGAGCAGTTCTTC
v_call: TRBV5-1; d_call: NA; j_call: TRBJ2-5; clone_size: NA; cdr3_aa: CASSFPGAGETQYF; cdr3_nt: TGCGCCAGCAGCTTCCCAGGGGCTGGGGAGACCCAGTACTTC
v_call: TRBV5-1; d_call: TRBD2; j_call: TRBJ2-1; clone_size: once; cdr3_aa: CASSSILAGGGYNEQFF; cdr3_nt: TGCGCCAGCAGCTCGATTCTAGCGGGAGGAGGGTACAATGAGCAGTTCTTC
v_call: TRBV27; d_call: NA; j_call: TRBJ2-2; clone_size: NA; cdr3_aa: CASSPRGQNTGELFF; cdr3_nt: TGTGCCAGCAGTCCTAGGGGACAGAACACCGGGGAGCTGTTTTTT
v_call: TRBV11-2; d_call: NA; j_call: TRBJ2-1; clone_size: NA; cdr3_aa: CASSLYREGEQFF; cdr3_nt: TGTGCCAGCAGCTTATATCGGGAAGGTGAGCAGTTCTTC
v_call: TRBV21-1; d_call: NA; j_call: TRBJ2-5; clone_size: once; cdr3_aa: CASSKLQGGSETQYF; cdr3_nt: TGTGCCAGCAGCAAACTGCAGGGCGGTTCGGAGACCCAGTACTTC
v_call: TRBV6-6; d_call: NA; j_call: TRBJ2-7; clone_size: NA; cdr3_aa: CASSYPGQRPSYEQYF; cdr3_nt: TGTGCCAGCAGTTACCCTGGACAGCGTCCTTCCTACGAGCAGTACTTC